This TCR beta chain was captured by sequencing in a study of tumor-infiltrating lymphocytes in primary liver carcinoma. General study findings and limits: About 8-25% of top clones, no more, were shared by all five regions.

With a constant-region primer, TCR beta cDNA was made from 450 to 500 ng of total RNA. Investigators got TCR beta libraries out of three nested multiplex PCR rounds, done with slightly modified ARM-PCR. For around 11 cycles apiece, the opening two PCR rounds ran with TRBV1-TRBV30 forward primers and a C-beta reverse primer. Each CDR3 protein is one row after TCRdb ran MiXCR on the multiplex PCR reads. The sample lists almost 55,000 distinct CDR3 sequences; around three quarters were seen once. Details on this clonotype: What it binds is not known. One end of the junction is discordant with germline, which a read error may explain.

The CDR3 spans 12 residues. Germline CDR1 reads PRHDT; CDR2 reads FYEKMQ (reference sequence). Taking about 18-32 mg of unsorted bulk tissue, the authors co-extracted RNA and DNA. Chronic HBV infection, untreated so far, was present in the patients. Whichever tumor sample was examined, it had over 80% viable tumor cells. The origin of this receptor is a man aged 35-49 years with primary liver carcinoma and hepatitis B virus infection. The chain is built from TRBV13 and TRBJ1-1; D not resolved. The sequenced material came from liver tumor tissue from sampling region 2. The subset here: tumor region T2, inferior pole. This chain's CDR3 is CVSSLAPTEAFF. The CDR3 nucleotides are TGTGTCAGCAGCTTAGCCCCCACTGAAGCTTTCTTC.